These 4 T cell receptor beta chains came from one sample sequenced in a study of OX40 agonist ivuxolimab in advanced cancers. Sequencing was performed with immunoSEQ multiplex PCR; in TCRdb, only in-frame clones are kept and a portion is missing. The data show 60,000 to 80,000 clones, approximately 84% seen once. The material was CD4+ or CD8+ T cells sorted from blood, obtained in a trial of the OX40 agonist ivuxolimab. The source is an adult with an advanced solid tumor such as melanoma, head and neck, liver or kidney cancer.

The V and J genes are TRBV28 and TRBJ2-2, with a possible D match to TRBD2 (6 bases). Trimming pared 5 bases from V and 5 bases from J, leaving 15 bases between. The CDR3 sequence is 15 residues long. Germline V gene data show CDR1 as MDHEN and CDR2 as SYDVKM. The CDR3 loop reads CASSTPAGGTGELFF. DNA of the CDR3: TGTGCCAGCAGTACCCCGGCAGGAGGGACCGGGGAGCTGTTTTTT. The full variable domain, its missing parts supplied by reference TRBV28 and TRBJ2-2, is DVKVTQSSRYLVKRTGEKVFLECVQDMDHENMFWYRQDPGLGLRLIYFSYDVKMKEKGDIPEGYSVSREKKERFSLILESASTNQTSMYLCASSTPAGGTGELFFGEGSRLTVL.

The chain uses TRBV5-4 and TRBJ1-5; maybe TRBD1 (6 bases). Germline assignment: CDR1 SGHNT and CDR2 YYREEE (reference sequence). V was cut by 9 bases and J by 4 bases, with 11 bases left in between. The CDR3 length is 12 residues. CDR3 region: CATGQLNQPQHF. For the CDR3, the DNA is TGTGCCACTGGACAGTTAAATCAGCCCCAGCATTTT.

The chain has TRBV4-2 and TRBJ2-7, with 10 bases aligning to TRBD1. The ends lost 2 bases at V and 0 bases at J; junction bases unmatched: 7. The CDR3 covers 17 residues. CDR1 LGHNA and CDR2 YNFKEQ come from the germline V gene. CDR3 amino acids: CASSQSNRDRGSYEQYF. As DNA, the CDR3 is TGTGCCAGCAGCCAAAGCAACCGGGACAGGGGCTCCTACGAGCAGTACTTC.

This clone has only one observation. The chain couples TRBV4-3 to TRBJ1-3; D ambiguous. This CDR3 has 16 amino acids. Trimming took 0 bases from V and 1 from J, leaving 10 bases between them. Germline loops: CDR1 LGHNA, CDR2 YSLEER. In nucleotides, the CDR3 is TGCGCCAGCAGCCAAGAGTTGTTATCGTCTGGAAACACCATATATTTT. It encodes CASSQELLSSGNTIYF.